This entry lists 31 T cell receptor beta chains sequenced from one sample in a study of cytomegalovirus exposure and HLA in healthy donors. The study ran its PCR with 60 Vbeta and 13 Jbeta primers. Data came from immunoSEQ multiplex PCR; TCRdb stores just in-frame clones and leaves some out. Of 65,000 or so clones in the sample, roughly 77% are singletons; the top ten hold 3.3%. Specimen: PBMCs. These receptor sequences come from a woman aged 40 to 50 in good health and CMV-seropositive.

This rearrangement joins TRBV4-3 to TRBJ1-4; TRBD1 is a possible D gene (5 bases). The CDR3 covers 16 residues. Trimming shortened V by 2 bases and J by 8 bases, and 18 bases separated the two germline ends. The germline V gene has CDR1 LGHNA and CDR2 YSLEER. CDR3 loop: CASSQLQWGEREKLFF. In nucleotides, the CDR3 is TGCGCCAGCAGCCAACTTCAGTGGGGGGAGCGGGAAAAACTGTTTTTT.

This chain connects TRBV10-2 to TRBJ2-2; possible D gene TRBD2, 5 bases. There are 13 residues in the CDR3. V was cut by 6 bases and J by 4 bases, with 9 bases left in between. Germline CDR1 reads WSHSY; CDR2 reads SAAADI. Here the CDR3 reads CASSRRGTGELFF. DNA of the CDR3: TGCGCCAGCAGCAGACGGGGCACCGGGGAGCTGTTTTTT.

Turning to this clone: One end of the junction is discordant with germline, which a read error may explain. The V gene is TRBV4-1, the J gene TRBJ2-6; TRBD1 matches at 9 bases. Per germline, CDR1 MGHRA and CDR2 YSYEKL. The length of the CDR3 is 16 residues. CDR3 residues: CASSPGQGRGANVLAF. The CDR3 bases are TGCGCCAGCAGCCCGGGACAGGGACGTGGGGCCAACGTCCTGGCTTTC.

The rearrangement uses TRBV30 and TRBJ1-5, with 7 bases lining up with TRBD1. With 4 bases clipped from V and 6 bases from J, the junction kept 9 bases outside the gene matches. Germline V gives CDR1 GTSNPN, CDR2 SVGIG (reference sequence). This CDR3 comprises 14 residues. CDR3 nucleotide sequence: TGTGCCTGGAACCAAAGGGGGCAAGGTCAGCCCCAGCATTTT. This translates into CAWNQRGQGQPQHF.

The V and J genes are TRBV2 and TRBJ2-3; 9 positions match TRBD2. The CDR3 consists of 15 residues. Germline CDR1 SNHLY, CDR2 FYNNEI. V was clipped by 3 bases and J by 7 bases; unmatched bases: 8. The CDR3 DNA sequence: TGTGCCAGCAGTGACGGGCTAGCGGGGAAATATACGCAGTATTTT. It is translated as CASSDGLAGKYTQYF.

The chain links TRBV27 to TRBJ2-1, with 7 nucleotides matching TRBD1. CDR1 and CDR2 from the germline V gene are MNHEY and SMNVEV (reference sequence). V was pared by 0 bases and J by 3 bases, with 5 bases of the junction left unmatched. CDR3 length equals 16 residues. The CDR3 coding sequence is TGTGCCAGCAGTTTATCAGGGACAGTCAGCTACAATGAGCAGTTCTTC. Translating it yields CASSLSGTVSYNEQFF.

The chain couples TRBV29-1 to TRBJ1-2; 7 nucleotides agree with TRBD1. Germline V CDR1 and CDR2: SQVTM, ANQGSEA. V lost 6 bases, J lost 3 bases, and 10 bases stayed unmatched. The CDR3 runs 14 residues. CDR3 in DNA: TGCAGCGTCACCGGGGACAGCTCATACTATGGCTACACCTTC. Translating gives CSVTGDSSYYGYTF. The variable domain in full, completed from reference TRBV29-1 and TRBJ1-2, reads SAVISQKPSRDICQRGTSLTIQCQVDSQVTMMFWYRQQPGQSLTLIATANQGSEATYESGFVIDKFPISRPNLTFSTLTVSNMSPEDSSIYLCSVTGDSSYYGYTFGSGTRLTVV.

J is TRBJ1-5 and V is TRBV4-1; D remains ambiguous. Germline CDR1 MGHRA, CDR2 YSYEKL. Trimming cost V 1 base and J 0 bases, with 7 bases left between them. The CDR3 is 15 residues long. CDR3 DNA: TGCGCCAGCAGCCAAGGGGAGGTTAGCAATCAGCCCCAGCATTTT. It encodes CASSQGEVSNQPQHF.

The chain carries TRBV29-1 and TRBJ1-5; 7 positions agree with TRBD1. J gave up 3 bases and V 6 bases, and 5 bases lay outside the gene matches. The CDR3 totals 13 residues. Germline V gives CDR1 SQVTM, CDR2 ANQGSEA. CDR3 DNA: TGCAGCGTAGGACAGGAGATCAATCAGCCCCAGCATTTT. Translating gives CSVGQEINQPQHF.

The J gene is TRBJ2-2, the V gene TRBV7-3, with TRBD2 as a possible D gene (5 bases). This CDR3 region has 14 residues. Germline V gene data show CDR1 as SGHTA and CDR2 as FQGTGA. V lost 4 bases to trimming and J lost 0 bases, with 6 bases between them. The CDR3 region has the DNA TGTGCCAGCAGCTCCGGGACGAACACCGGGGAGCTGTTTTTT. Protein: CASSSGTNTGELFF.

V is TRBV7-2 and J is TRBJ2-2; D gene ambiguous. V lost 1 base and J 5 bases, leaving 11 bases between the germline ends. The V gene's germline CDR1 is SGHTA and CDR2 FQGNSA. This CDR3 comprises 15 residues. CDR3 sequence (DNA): TGTGCCAGCAGCTTAGTCAGGTTACGGACCGGGGAGCTGTTTTTT. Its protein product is CASSLVRLRTGELFF.

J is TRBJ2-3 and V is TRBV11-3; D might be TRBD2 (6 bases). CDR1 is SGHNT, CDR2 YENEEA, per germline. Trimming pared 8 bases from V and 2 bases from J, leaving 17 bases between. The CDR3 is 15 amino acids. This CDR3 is CASGKGSGATDTQYF. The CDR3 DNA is TGTGCCAGCGGGAAGGGTAGCGGAGCCACAGATACGCAGTATTTT. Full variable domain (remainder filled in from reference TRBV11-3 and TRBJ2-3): EAGVVQSPRYKIIEKKQPVAFWCNPISGHNTLYWYLQNLGQGPELLIRYENEEAVDDSQLPKDRFSAERLKGVDSTLKIQPAELGDSAVYLCASGKGSGATDTQYFGPGTRLTVL.

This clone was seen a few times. DNA for the CDR3: TGTGCCAGCAGCCCCGGACAGGGAGACAATCAGCCCCAGCATTTT. Encoded protein: CASSPGQGDNQPQHF. The rearrangement uses TRBV6-1 and TRBJ1-5, with 8 bases lining up with TRBD1. With V trimmed by 6 bases and J by 3 bases, 7 bases remained unmatched. Per germline, CDR1 MNHNS and CDR2 SASEGT. The CDR3 is 15 amino acids.

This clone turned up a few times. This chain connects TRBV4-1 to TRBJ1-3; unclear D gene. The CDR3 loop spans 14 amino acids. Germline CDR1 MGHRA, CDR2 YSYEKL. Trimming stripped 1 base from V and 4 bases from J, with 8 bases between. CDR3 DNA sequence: TGCGCCAGCAGCCAAGGTCTCTTGGGAAACACCATATATTTT. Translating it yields CASSQGLLGNTIYF.

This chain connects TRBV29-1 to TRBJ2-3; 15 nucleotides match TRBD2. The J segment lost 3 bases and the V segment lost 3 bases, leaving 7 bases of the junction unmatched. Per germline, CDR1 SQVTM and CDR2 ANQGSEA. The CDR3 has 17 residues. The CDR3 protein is CSVDKGLAGGLTDTQYF. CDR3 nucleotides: TGCAGCGTTGATAAGGGACTAGCGGGGGGCCTTACAGATACGCAGTATTTT.

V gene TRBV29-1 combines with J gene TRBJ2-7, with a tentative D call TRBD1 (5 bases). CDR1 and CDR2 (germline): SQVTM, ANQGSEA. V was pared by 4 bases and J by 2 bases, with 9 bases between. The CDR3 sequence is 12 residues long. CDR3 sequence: CSVAGSPYEQYF. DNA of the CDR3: TGCAGCGTTGCAGGGTCCCCCTACGAGCAGTACTTC.

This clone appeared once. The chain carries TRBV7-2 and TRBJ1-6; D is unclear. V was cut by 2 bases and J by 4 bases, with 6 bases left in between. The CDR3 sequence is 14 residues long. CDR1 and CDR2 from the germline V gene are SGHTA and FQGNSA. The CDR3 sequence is CASSLPLYNSPLHF. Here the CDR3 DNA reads TGTGCCAGCAGCTTACCACTGTATAATTCACCCCTCCACTTT. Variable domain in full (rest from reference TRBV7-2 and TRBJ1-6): GAGVSQSPSNKVTEKGKDVELRCDPISGHTALYWYRQSLGQGLEFLIYFQGNSAPDKSGLPSDRFSAERTGGSVSTLTIQRTQQEDSAVYLCASSLPLYNSPLHFGNGTRLTVT.

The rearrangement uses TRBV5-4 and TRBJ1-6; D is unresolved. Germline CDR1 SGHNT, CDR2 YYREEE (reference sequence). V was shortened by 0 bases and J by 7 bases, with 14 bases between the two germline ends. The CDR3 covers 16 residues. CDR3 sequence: CASSLGGGGGNSPLHF. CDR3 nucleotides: TGTGCCAGCAGCTTGGGTGGAGGTGGTGGGAATTCACCCCTCCACTTT.

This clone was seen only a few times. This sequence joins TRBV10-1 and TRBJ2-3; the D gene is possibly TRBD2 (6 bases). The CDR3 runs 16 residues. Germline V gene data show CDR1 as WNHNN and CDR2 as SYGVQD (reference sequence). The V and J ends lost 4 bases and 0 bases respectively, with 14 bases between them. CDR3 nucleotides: TGCGCCAGCAGTGTAAATAGCGGCCCTAGCACAGATACGCAGTATTTT. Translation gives CASSVNSGPSTDTQYF.

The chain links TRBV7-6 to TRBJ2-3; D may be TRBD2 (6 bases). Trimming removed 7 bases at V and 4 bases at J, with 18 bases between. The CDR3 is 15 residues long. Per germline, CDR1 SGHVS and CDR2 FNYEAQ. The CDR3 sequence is CASTLSGFKSDTQYF. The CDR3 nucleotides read TGTGCCAGCACCCTCAGCGGGTTCAAATCAGATACGCAGTATTTT.

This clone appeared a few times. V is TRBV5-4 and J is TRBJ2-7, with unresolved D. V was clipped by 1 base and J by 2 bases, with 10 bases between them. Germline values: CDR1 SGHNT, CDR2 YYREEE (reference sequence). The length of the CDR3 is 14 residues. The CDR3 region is CASSLRDNPYEQYF. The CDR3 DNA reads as TGTGCCAGCAGCTTGCGCGACAACCCCTACGAGCAGTACTTC.

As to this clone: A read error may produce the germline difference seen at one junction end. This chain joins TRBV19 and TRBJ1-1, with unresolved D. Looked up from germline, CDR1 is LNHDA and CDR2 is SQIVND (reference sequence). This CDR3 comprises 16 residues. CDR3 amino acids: CASSILYPGSSTEAFF. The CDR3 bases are TGTGCCAGTAGTATCCTATACCCCGGGAGCAGCACTGAGGCTTTCTTT.

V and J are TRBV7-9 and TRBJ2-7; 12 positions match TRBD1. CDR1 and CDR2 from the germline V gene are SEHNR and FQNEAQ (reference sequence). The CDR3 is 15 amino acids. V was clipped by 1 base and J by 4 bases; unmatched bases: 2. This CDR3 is CASSLEGQGAYEQYF. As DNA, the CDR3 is TGTGCCAGCAGCTTAGAGGGACAGGGGGCGTACGAGCAGTACTTC. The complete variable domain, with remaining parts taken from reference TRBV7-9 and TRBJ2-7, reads DTGVSQNPRHKITKRGQNVTFRCDPISEHNRLYWYRQTLGQGPEFLTYFQNEAQLEKSRLLSDRFSAERPKGSFSTLEIQRTEQGDSAMYLCASSLEGQGAYEQYFGPGTRLTVT.

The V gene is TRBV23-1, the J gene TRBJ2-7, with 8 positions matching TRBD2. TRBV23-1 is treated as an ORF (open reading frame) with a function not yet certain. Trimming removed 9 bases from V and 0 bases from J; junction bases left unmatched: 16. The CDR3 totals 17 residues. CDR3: CARAGGNQHYISYEQYF. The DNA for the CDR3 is TGCGCCAGGGCGGGGGGAAACCAACACTACATCTCCTACGAGCAGTACTTC.

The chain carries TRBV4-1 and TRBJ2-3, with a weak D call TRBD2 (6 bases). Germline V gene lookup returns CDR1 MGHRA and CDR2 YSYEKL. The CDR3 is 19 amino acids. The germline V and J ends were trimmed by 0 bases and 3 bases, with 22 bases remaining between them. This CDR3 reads CASSQESHGRLDRTDTQYF. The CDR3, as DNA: TGCGCCAGCAGCCAAGAAAGTCATGGGAGGTTGGACCGGACAGATACGCAGTATTTT.

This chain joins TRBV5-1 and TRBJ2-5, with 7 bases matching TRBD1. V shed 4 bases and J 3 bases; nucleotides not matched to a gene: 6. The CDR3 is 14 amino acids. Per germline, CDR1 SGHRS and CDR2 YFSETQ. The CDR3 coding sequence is TGCGCCAGCAGCCTCGGGACAGCGAAAGAGACCCAGTACTTC. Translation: CASSLGTAKETQYF. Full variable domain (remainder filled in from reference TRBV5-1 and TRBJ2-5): KAGVTQTPRYLIKTRGQQVTLSCSPISGHRSVSWYQQTPGQGLQFLFEYFSETQRNKGNFPGRFSGRQFSNSRSEMNVSTLELGDSALYLCASSLGTAKETQYFGPGTRLLVL.

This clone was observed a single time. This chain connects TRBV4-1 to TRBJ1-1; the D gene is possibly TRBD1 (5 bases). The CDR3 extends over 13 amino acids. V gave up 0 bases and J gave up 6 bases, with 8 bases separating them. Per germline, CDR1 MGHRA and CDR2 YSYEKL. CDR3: CASSQEPGAEAFF. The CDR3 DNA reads TGCGCCAGCAGCCAAGAACCGGGGGCTGAAGCTTTCTTT.

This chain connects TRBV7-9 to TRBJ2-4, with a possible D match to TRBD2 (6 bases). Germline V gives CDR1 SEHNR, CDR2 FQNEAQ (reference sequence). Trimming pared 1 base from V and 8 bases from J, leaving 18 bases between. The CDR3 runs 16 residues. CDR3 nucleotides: TGTGCCAGCAGCTTAGTTTTCGGGTGGGAGGTGGACATTCAGTACTTC. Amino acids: CASSLVFGWEVDIQYF.

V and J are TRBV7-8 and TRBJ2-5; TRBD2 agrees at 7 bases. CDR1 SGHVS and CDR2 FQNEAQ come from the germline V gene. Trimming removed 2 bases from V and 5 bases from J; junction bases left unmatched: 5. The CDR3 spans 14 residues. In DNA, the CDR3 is TGTGCCAGCAGCTTAAAACTAGCGATCGAGACCCAGTACTTC. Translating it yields CASSLKLAIETQYF. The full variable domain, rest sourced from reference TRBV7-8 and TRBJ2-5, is GAGVSQSPRYKVAKRGQDVALRCDPISGHVSLFWYQQALGQGPEFLTYFQNEAQLDKSGLPSDRFFAERPEGSVSTLKIQRTQQEDSAVYLCASSLKLAIETQYFGPGTRLLVL.

This CDR3 reads CAWMTSGGADEQFF. The CDR3 DNA reads TGTGCCTGGATGACTAGCGGGGGGGCCGATGAGCAGTTCTTC. The chain employs TRBV30 and TRBJ2-1, with 14 bases aligning to TRBD2. In germline, CDR1 is GTSNPN, CDR2 SVGIG (reference sequence). The CDR3 has 14 amino acids. Germline trimming cut 4 bases from V and 8 bases from J; bases unmatched to any gene: 4.

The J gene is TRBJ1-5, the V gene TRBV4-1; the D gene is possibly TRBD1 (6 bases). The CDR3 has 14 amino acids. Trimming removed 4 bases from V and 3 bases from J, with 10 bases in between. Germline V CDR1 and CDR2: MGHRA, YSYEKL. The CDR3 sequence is CASSPTGPNQPQHF. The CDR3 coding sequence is TGCGCCAGCAGCCCGACAGGACCCAATCAGCCCCAGCATTTT.